This T cell receptor beta chain was observed in a study of cytotoxic CD8 clonotypes in ibrutinib-treated CLL (dated by TCRdb to the early 2020s). Describing the broader study: The cohort had about ten relapsed/refractory and roughly 14 treatment-naive patients; roughly 18 were IGHV unmutated. Responses were partial in roughly 25 patients and complete in 2; after median 68 months follow-up, some 14 stayed in remission and about 12 progressed. On average, each sample had about 260,000 productive templates and approximately 85,000 productive rearrangements. Of the roughly 86 people in the trial, about two dozen had longitudinal samples available. Cryopreserved peripheral blood mononuclear cells were collected before treatment, at response, and at either disease progression or sustained remission. Response samples were obtained after a median of 12 months of treatment, with a range of about 6 to 36 months.

Via the germline V gene, CDR1 is MGHRA and CDR2 YSYEKL. From the cysteine through the phenylalanine, the CDR3 covers 15 amino acids. Only the CDR3 DNA is retained, 45 bases long and in frame from the first base. After removal of 8 bases from V and 4 bases from J, the junction retains 11 bases not matched to a gene. General findings and caveats noted by the study authors: An increase in clonality was observed at ibrutinib response, with clonality remaining stable during sustained remission and falling back toward baseline at progression. Sustained-remission and progressing patients did not have matched sampling times, and lymph node repertoires were not examined. Baseline clonality exceeded that of age-matched healthy donors and correlated strongly with circulating CD8+ T-cell counts. Public clonotypes were found to be uncommon and were observed to contract or remain stable during treatment; the increase in clonality was shown to reflect expansion of private clonotypes at ibrutinib response.

Comment on this clone: What this receptor recognizes is not known. No qualities accompany the bases; no much larger clone lies one base away.

On a MiSeq, deep resolution sequencing aimed for a depth between 1 in 1 million and 1 in 200,000 T cells, with each clonotype covered about 9.2x on average. The immunoSEQ hsTCRB Kit was used to generate TCR beta libraries. The paper's processing steps were these. The data were analyzed with ImmunoSEQ Analyzer and ImmunoSEQ Data Assistant, and V, D and J gene assignments followed IMGT definitions. Clonality, which ranges from 0 to 1, was calculated as one minus the normalized Shannon entropy of productive rearrangement frequencies. Only overrepresented clonotypes making up at least 0.05% of the repertoire of each patient were included in the public clonotype analysis. Repertoires from around 13 age-matched healthy donors in immuneACCESS were used as clonality controls. Drawn from immuneACCESS, this table holds only the in-frame rearrangements with V and J called that TCRdb kept. Clones are partly lost; checked studies trace under half to an unresolved V gene and leave the rest unexplained. D and trimming come from the DNA, and the V and J calls and clone size come from that table. The sample yields some 27,000 clones; 45% to 65% were counted once. Approximately 4.7% of the sample rests with the top ten.

Approximately 2 micrograms of genomic DNA were extracted from cryopreserved PBMCs for TCR beta library preparation. High-throughput TCR beta sequencing was performed on longitudinal blood samples from CLL patients receiving ibrutinib monotherapy. The patients took part in an open-label, single-center phase 2 trial of ibrutinib monotherapy. The clonotype comes from a human donor with chronic lymphocytic leukemia. Sequenced here: PBMCs, sampled before ibrutinib treatment. Rearrangement joined TRBV4-1 to TRBJ1-1; TRBD1 matches 9 bases in the middle. In nucleotides, the sequence is TGCGCCAGCGGCCGGGACAGGGTTGGGGCCACTGAAGCTTTCTTT. Its coded protein is CASGRDRVGATEAFF.